This is a list of T cell receptor beta chains from one sample in a study of response to subunit inactivated influenza vaccine. In TCRdb, the RT-PCR reads were re-called with MiXCR into one record per CDR3 protein. This repertoire shows hundreds of thousands of distinct CDR3 sequences, under 9% found once; its top ten account for approximately 12%. This material consisted of PBMCs from blood, taken less than 30 months after vaccination. The receptors here all came from a man aged 45 to 75 who received an inactivated influenza vaccine. Each CDR3 is given with its conserved first and last residue. The D gene is left open where the match is weak. Clone size appears in some rows only: once, few, many, or a class for an expanded clone.

TRBD1 | TRBJ1-6 | NA | TRBV7-2 | TGTGCCAGCAGCTCGCGGACAGGGTCGGATTCACCCCTCCACTTT | CASSSRTGSDSPLHF
NA | TRBJ2-7 | NA | TRBV24-1 | TGTGCCACCAGTGACCTGGACCGGGGGTGGTCCTACGAGCAGTACTTC | CATSDLDRGWSYEQYF
NA | TRBJ2-7 | NA | TRBV20-1 | TGCAGTGCTAATCGGGCCCGGTTTTACGAGCAGTACTTC | CSANRARFYEQYF
NA | TRBJ2-3 | NA | TRBV5-1 | TGCGCCAGCAGCCACGGGTCTGGCGATAGCACAGATACGCAGTATTTT | CASSHGSGDSTDTQYF
NA | TRBJ2-7 | many | TRBV28 | TGTGCCAGCAGTTTCAGGACGTACGAGCAGTACTTC | CASSFRTYEQYF
NA | TRBJ1-1 | few | TRBV12-3/TRBV12-4 | TGTGCCAGCAGTTTAGGCAGGCGACGGACTGAAGCTTTCTTT | CASSLGRRRTEAFF
NA | TRBJ2-1 | few | TRBV18 | TGTGCCAGCTCACCACCGGGGAGCGTCAATGAGCAGTTCTTC | CASSPPGSVNEQFF
TRBD2 | TRBJ2-7 | few | TRBV11-2 | TGTGCCAGCAGCTGGGCCACTAGCGGGGGCTACGAGCAGTACTTC | CASSWATSGGYEQYF
TRBD1 | TRBJ1-2 | NA | TRBV7-2 | TGTGCCAGCAGCCCTCGAACTCCCGGGACAGCTTATGGCTACACCTTC | CASSPRTPGTAYGYTF
NA | TRBJ2-1 | many | TRBV4-3 | TGCGCCAGCAGCCAAGATTGGGGGGGTCCCGGGACAGGTCTCCTAAATGAGCAGTTCTTC | CASSQDWGGPGTGLLNEQFF
NA | TRBJ2-4 | NA | TRBV6-2/TRBV6-3 | TGTGCCAGCAGTTACACCACTAAAACCAAAAACATTCAGTACTTC | CASSYTTKTKNIQYF
NA | TRBJ1-2 | few | TRBV3-1 | TGTGCCAGCAGCCAAGATGAGGGTCATGGCTACACCTTC | CASSQDEGHGYTF
TRBD1 | TRBJ2-1 | NA | TRBV27 | TGTGCCAGCAGTTCTTTTACCACAGGGGTGGGAAGAGAGCAGTTCTTC | CASSSFTTGVGREQFF
TRBD2 | TRBJ2-3 | NA | TRBV5-1 | TGCGCCAGCAGCTTGGGACCCACTAGCGGGAGAACAGATACGCAGTATTTT | CASSLGPTSGRTDTQYF
NA | TRBJ1-1 | few | TRBV3-1 | TGTGCCAGCAGCCAACCTGGGGGGGTGGCTGAAGCTTTCTTT | CASSQPGGVAEAFF
TRBD1 | TRBJ2-1 | many | TRBV24-1 | TGTGCCACGGGACAGGGAACACTGAATGAGCAGTTCTTC | CATGQGTLNEQFF
TRBD1 | TRBJ2-7 | NA | TRBV5-1 | TGCGCCAGCAGCTTGACGGTCTTGGACAGGGGAGCCGAGCAGTACTTC | CASSLTVLDRGAEQYF
TRBD1 | TRBJ1-1 | many | TRBV20-1 | TGCAGTGCTAGACCGCGGGGACAGGCGAACACTGAAGCTTTCTTT | CSARPRGQANTEAFF
NA | TRBJ1-5 | few | TRBV6-2/TRBV6-3 | TGTGCCAGCAGTTTCCCCAGGGGCCCCTATAGCAATCAGCCCCAGCATTTT | CASSFPRGPYSNQPQHF
NA | TRBJ1-2 | many | TRBV10-3 | TGTGCCATCAGTGAGCACTATGGCTACACCTTC | CAISEHYGYTF
NA | TRBJ1-1 | few | TRBV28 | TGTGCCAGCGGTAACCCGGCGGCAGGAGGTAGGGGGGAAGCTTTCTTT | CASGNPAAGGRGEAFF
TRBD1 | TRBJ2-7 | few | TRBV12-3/TRBV12-4 | TGTGCCAGCAGAACGGGACAGGCCAGCTCCTACGAGCAGTACTTC | CASRTGQASSYEQYF
NA | TRBJ1-6 | NA | TRBV15 | TGTGCCACCAGCGATGGGGACGTCCTCAATTCACCCCTCCACTTT | CATSDGDVLNSPLHF
TRBD1 | TRBJ2-1 | NA | TRBV29-1 | TGCAGCGTCACAGGGACAGGGCCCAATGAGCAGTTCTTC | CSVTGTGPNEQFF
TRBD1 | TRBJ2-7 | NA | TRBV16 | TGTGCCAGCAGCCAAGTGGGACAGGGGGCCTACGAGCAGTACTTC | CASSQVGQGAYEQYF
NA | TRBJ2-5 | NA | TRBV11-2 | TGTGCCAGCAGTTGGGGTCCTAAAGAGACCCAGTACTTC | CASSWGPKETQYF
NA | TRBJ2-1 | many | TRBV3-1 | TGTGCCAGCAGCCAAGAATACATTGACAATGAGCAGTTCTTC | CASSQEYIDNEQFF
NA | TRBJ2-5 | many | TRBV12-3/TRBV12-4 | TGTGCCAGCAGTTTTGGGGGGAAAGAGACCCAGTACTTC | CASSFGGKETQYF
TRBD1 | TRBJ1-6 | NA | TRBV20-1 | TGCAGTGCTAGTCAACCGCCGGGACAGGGAGGATCCTATAATTCACCCCTCCACTTT | CSASQPPGQGGSYNSPLHF
NA | TRBJ2-7 | few | TRBV7-8 | TGTGCCAGCAGCTTAGGTCCCAGGCTAGGAGGCGAGCAGTACTTC | CASSLGPRLGGEQYF
TRBD1 | TRBJ1-1 | NA | TRBV7-2 | TGTGCCAGCAGCTTAGAAGGACAGGCAACTGAAGCTTTCTTT | CASSLEGQATEAFF
NA | TRBJ2-3 | many | TRBV14 | TGTGCCAGCAGCCAAGGCGGCGGGGTTGATACGCAGTATTTT | CASSQGGGVDTQYF
NA | TRBJ2-3 | few | TRBV20-1 | TGCAGTGCTAATACCTATCCCCGGGGCACAGATACGCAGTATTTT | CSANTYPRGTDTQYF
NA | TRBJ2-1 | few | TRBV11-2 | TGTGCCAGCAGCTTAGTAGGGACTGGGAAGCAGTTCTTC | CASSLVGTGKQFF
TRBD2 | TRBJ2-1 | few | TRBV20-1 | TGCAGTGCTAGAGGGTTCGCGACTAGCGCCTACAATGAGCAGTTCTTC | CSARGFATSAYNEQFF
NA | TRBJ2-3 | many | TRBV12-3/TRBV12-4 | TGTGCCAGCAACGGCGGGGCCCGCACAGATACGCAGTATTTT | CASNGGARTDTQYF
NA | TRBJ2-1 | NA | TRBV15 | TGTGCCACCAGCAGAGGCCGGGACATCTCCTACAATGAGCAGTTCTTC | CATSRGRDISYNEQFF
NA | TRBJ2-3 | few | TRBV20-1 | TGCAGTGCTAGCCGCGGGGCTAGCACAGATACGCAGTATTTT | CSASRGASTDTQYF
NA | TRBJ2-1 | many | TRBV24-1 | TGTGCCACCAGTGATCCCATAACAAGGAATGAGCAGTTCTTC | CATSDPITRNEQFF
NA | TRBJ2-4 | few | TRBV4-2 | TGTGCCAGCAGCCAAGATCGACAGATAGCCAAAAACATTCAGTACTTC | CASSQDRQIAKNIQYF
TRBD2 | TRBJ2-1 | NA | TRBV29-1 | TGCAGCGTTGAAGGGGGGACTAGCGGAATCTACAATGAGCAGTTCTTC | CSVEGGTSGIYNEQFF
NA | TRBJ1-1 | many | TRBV27 | TGTGCCAGCAGTCCTTCCAGGGTAGTTCGGACTGAAGCTTTCTTT | CASSPSRVVRTEAFF
NA | TRBJ2-5 | few | TRBV19 | TGTGCCAGTAGTGACATAGCAAAAGAGACCCAGTACTTC | CASSDIAKETQYF
TRBD1 | TRBJ1-5 | few | TRBV4-1 | TGCGCCAGCAGCCAAGGACAGGGGGAACAGCCCCAGCATTTT | CASSQGQGEQPQHF
TRBD2 | TRBJ2-7 | few | TRBV28 | TGTGCCAGCAGTTTAAGGCGCGGGGGCGAGCAGTACTTC | CASSLRRGGEQYF
NA | TRBJ2-1 | few | TRBV24-1 | TGTGCCACCAGTGATAGTCAGGTTAGCTTACTAAGGAATGAGCAGTTCTTC | CATSDSQVSLLRNEQFF
NA | TRBJ2-3 | many | TRBV20-1 | TGCAGTGCTAGCCCGGGAGCCCCCGGAGATACGCAGTATTTT | CSASPGAPGDTQYF
NA | TRBJ1-1 | few | TRBV4-2 | TGTGCCAGCAGCCCGGGTCCGGACACTGAAGCTTTCTTT | CASSPGPDTEAFF
TRBD1 | TRBJ1-1 | NA | TRBV10-3 | TGTGCCATCAGAAAGACAGGGACCGACACTGAAGCTTTCTTT | CAIRKTGTDTEAFF
TRBD1 | TRBJ2-5 | NA | TRBV6-2/TRBV6-3 | TGTGCCAGCAGTTACTACGGGACAGGGGGCTACGAGACCCAGTACTTC | CASSYYGTGGYETQYF
NA | TRBJ2-6 | few | TRBV28 | TGTGCCAGCGTTGAAAGCTTCTCTGGGGCCAACGTCCTGACTTTC | CASVESFSGANVLTF
NA | TRBJ2-3 | NA | TRBV20-1 | TGCAGTGCTAGAGGTTCTGGGACCGCGAGTTTGTCAGATACGCAGTATTTT | CSARGSGTASLSDTQYF
NA | TRBJ2-6 | many | TRBV3-1 | TGTGCCAGCAGAAACACGGCTGGGGCCAACGTCCTGACTTTC | CASRNTAGANVLTF
NA | TRBJ1-1 | few | TRBV6-1 | TGTGCCAGCACCAGAGGCACAGAGACGAACACTGAAGCTTTCTTT | CASTRGTETNTEAFF
NA | TRBJ1-5 | many | TRBV6-2/TRBV6-3 | TGTGCCAGCAGTGCGGACAGATACAATCAGCCCCAGCATTTT | CASSADRYNQPQHF
NA | TRBJ1-2 | many | TRBV20-1 | TGCAGTGCTAGTACGGGGCCGGGCTACACCTTC | CSASTGPGYTF
TRBD1 | TRBJ2-7 | many | TRBV5-1 | TGCGCCAGCAAAACCGGGACAGGCTCCTACGAGCAGTACTTC | CASKTGTGSYEQYF